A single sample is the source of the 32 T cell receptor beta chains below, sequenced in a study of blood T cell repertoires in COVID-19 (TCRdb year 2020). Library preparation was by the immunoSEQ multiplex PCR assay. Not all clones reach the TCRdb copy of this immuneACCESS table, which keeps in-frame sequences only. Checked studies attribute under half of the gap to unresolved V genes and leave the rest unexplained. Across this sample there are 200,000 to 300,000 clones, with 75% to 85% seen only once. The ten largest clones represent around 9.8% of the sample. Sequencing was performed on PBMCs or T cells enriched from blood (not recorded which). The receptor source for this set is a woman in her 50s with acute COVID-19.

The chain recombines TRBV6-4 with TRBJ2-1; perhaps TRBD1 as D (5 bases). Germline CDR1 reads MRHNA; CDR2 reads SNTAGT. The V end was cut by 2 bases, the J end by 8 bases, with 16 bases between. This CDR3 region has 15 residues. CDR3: CASSDVSSGIDEQFF. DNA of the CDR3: TGTGCCAGCAGTGACGTGAGCTCAGGGATAGATGAGCAGTTCTTC.

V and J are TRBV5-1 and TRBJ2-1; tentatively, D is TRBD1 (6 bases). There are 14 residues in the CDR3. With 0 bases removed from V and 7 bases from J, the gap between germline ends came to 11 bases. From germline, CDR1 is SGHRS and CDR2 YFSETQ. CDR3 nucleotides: TGCGCCAGCAGCTTGGTTACAGGGTCAAATGAGCAGTTCTTC. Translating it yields CASSLVTGSNEQFF.

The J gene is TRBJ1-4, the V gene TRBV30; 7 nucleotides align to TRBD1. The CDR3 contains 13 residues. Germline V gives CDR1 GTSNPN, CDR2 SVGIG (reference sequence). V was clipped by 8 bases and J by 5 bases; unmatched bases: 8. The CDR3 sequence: CAGGDRPNEKLFF. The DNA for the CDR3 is TGTGCCGGAGGGGACAGACCGAATGAAAAACTGTTTTTT.

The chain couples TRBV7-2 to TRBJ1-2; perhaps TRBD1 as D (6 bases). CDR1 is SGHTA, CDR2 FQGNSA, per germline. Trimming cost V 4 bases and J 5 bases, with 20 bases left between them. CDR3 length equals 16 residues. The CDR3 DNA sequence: TGTGCCAGCAGCTCTGGGGGGGCAGGGGAAGTGTATGGCTACACCTTC. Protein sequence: CASSSGGAGEVYGYTF.

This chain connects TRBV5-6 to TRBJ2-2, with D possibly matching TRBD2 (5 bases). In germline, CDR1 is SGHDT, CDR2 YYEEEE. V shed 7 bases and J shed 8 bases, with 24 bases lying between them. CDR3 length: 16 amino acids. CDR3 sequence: CASSLSGDLRFGELFF. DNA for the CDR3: TGTGCCAGCTCACTCAGCGGAGACCTCCGGTTTGGGGAGCTGTTTTTT.

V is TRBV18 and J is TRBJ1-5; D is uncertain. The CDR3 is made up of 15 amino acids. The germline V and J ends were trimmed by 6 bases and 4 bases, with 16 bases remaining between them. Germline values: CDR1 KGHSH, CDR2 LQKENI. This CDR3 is CASSPMEAQNQPQHF. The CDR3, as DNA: TGTGCCAGCTCGCCCATGGAGGCACAAAATCAGCCCCAGCATTTT. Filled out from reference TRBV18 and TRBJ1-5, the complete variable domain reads NAGVMQNPRHLVRRRGQEARLRCSPMKGHSHVYWYRQLPEEGLKFMVYLQKENIIDESGMPKERFSAEFPKEGPSILRIQQVVRGDSAAYFCASSPMEAQNQPQHFGDGTRLSIL.

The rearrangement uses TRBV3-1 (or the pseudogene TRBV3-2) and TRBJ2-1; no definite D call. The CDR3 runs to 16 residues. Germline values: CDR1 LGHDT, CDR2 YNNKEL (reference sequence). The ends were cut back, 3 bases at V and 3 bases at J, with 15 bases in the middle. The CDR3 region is CASSHSTQENYNEQFF. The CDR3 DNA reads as TGTGCCAGCAGCCATTCTACTCAAGAAAACTACAATGAGCAGTTCTTC.

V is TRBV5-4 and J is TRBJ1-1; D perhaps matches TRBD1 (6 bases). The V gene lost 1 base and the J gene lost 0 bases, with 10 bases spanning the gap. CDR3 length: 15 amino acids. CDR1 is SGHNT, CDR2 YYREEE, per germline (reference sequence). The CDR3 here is CASSLKGHVNTEAFF. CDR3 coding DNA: TGTGCCAGCAGCTTGAAGGGACACGTGAACACTGAAGCTTTCTTT.

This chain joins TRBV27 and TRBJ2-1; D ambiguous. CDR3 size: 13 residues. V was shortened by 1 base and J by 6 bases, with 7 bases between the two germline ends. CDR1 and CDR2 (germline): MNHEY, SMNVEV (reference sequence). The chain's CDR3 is CASSLYPPNEQFF. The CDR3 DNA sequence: TGTGCCAGCAGTTTATATCCTCCCAATGAGCAGTTCTTC.

The CDR3 loop is CASSLGAALNEKLFF. CDR3 sequence (DNA): TGCGCCAGCAGCTTGGGGGCCGCCCTAAATGAAAAACTGTTTTTT. The J gene is TRBJ1-4, the V gene TRBV5-1; D gene ambiguous. The germline gives CDR1 SGHRS, CDR2 YFSETQ. The CDR3 has 15 amino acids. Trimming removed 0 bases from V and 5 bases from J, with 11 bases in between.

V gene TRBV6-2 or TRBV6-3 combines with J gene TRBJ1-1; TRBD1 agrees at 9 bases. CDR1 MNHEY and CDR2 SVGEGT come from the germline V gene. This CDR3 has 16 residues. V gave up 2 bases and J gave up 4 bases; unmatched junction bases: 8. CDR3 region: CASSYGGPTGGTEAFF. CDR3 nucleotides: TGTGCCAGCAGTTACGGGGGCCCGACAGGGGGCACTGAAGCTTTCTTT.

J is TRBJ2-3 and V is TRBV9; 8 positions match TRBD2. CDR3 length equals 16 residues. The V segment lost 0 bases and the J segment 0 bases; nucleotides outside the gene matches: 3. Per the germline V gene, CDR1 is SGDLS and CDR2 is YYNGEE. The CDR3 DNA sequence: TGTGCCAGCAGCGTAGAAGCGGGGGCCAGCACAGATACGCAGTATTTT. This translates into CASSVEAGASTDTQYF.

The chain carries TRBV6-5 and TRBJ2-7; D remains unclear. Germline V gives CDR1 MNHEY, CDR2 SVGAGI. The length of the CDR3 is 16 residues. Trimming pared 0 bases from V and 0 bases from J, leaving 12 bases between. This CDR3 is CASSYSSFDSSYEQYF. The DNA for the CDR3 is TGTGCCAGCAGTTACTCGAGTTTCGATTCCTCCTACGAGCAGTACTTC.

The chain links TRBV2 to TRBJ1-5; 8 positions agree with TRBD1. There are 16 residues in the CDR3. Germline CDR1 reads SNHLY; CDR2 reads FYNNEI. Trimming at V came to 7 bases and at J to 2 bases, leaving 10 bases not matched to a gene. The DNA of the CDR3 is TGTGCCAGCACCTCGACCGTACAGGGGGGCAATCAGCCCCAGCATTTT. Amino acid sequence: CASTSTVQGGNQPQHF. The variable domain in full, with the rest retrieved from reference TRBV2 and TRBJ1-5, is EPEVTQTPSHQVTQMGQEVILRCVPISNHLYFYWYRQILGQKVEFLVSFYNNEISEKSEIFDDQFSVERPDGSNFTLKIRSTKLEDSAMYFCASTSTVQGGNQPQHFGDGTRLSIL.

This CDR3 reads CASSQDVKRGQETQYF. The CDR3 DNA reads TGTGCCAGCAGCCAAGACGTGAAGCGGGGGCAAGAGACCCAGTACTTC. The rearrangement uses TRBV3-1 (or the pseudogene TRBV3-2) and TRBJ2-5, with 8 bases fitting TRBD2. The CDR3 extends over 16 amino acids. Per germline, CDR1 LGHDT and CDR2 YNNKEL (reference sequence). V shed 0 bases, J shed 2 bases, and the junction held 5 bases outside the gene matches.

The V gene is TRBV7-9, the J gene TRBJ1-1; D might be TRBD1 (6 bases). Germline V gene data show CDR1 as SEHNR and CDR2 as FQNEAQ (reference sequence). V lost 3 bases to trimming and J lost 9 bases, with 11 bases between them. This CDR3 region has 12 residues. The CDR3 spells CASSLQGFQAFF. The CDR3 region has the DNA TGTGCCAGCAGCTTGCAGGGGTTTCAAGCTTTCTTT.

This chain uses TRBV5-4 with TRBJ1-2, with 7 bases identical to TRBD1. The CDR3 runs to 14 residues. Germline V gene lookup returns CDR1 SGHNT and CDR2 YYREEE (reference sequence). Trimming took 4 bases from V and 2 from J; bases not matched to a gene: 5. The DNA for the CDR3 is TGTGCCAGCAGCGGCCGACAGGGAAACTATGGCTACACCTTC. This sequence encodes CASSGRQGNYGYTF.

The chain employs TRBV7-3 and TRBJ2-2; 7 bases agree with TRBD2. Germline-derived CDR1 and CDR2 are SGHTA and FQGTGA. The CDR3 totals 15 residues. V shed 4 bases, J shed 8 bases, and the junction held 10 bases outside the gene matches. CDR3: CASSSGTTGLGELFF. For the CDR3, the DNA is TGTGCCAGCAGCTCCGGGACTACGGGCTTGGGGGAGCTGTTTTTT.

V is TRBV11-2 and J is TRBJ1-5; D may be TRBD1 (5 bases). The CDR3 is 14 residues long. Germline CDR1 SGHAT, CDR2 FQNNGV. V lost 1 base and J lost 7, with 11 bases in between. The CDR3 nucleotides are TGTGCCAGCAGCTTAGCCCCCCGACAGCAGCCCCAGCATTTT. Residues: CASSLAPRQQPQHF.

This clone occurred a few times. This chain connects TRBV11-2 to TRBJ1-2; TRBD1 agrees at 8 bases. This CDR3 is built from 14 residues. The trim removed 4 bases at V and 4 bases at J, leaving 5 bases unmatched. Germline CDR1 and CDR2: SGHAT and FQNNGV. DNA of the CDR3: TGTGCCAGCAGCTCGACAGGGGCGGGCTATGGCTACACCTTC. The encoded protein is CASSSTGAGYGYTF.

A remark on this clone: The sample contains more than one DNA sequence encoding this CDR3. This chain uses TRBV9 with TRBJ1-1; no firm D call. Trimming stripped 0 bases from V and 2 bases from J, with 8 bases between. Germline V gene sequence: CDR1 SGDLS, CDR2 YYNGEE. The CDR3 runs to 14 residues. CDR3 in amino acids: CASSVAPENTEAFF. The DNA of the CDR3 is TGTGCCAGCAGCGTAGCTCCAGAAAACACTGAAGCTTTCTTT.

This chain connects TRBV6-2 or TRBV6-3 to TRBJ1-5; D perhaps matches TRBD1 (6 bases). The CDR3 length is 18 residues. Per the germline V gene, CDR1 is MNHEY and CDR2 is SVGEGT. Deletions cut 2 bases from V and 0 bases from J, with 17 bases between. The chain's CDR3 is CASSYTIGRGYSNQPQHF. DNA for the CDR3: TGTGCCAGCAGTTACACCATAGGCAGGGGTTATAGCAATCAGCCCCAGCATTTT.

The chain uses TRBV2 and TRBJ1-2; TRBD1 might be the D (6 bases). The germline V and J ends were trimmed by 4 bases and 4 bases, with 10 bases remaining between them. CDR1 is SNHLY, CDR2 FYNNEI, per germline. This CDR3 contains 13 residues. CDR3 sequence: CASSADRFYGYTF. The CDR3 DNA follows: TGTGCCAGCAGTGCCGACAGGTTCTATGGCTACACCTTC.

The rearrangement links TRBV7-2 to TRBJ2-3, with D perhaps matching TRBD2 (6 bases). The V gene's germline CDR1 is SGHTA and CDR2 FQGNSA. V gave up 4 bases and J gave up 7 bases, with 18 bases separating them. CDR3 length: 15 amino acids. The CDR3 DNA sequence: TGTGCCAGCAGCTCAAACACGGGAGTCAGCAATACGCAGTATTTT. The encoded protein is CASSSNTGVSNTQYF.

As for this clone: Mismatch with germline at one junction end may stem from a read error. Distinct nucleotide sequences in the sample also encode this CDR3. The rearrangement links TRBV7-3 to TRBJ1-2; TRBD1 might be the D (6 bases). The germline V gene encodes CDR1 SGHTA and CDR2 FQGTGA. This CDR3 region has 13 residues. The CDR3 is CARGTHYNYGYTF. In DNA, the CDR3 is TGTGCCAGAGGGACACACTATAACTATGGTTACACCTTC.

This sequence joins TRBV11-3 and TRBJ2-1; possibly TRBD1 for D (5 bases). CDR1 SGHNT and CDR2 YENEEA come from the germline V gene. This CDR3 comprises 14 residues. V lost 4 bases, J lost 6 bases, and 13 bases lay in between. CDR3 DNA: TGTGCCAGCAGCTCGAGACAGAAAGCCAATGAGCAGTTCTTC. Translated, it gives CASSSRQKANEQFF.

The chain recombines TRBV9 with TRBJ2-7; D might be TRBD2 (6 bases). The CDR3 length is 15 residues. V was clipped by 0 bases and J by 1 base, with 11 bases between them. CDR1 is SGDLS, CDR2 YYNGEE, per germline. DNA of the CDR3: TGTGCCAGCAGCGTAGGTCCAGCGGGTTCCTACGAGCAGTACTTC. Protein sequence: CASSVGPAGSYEQYF.

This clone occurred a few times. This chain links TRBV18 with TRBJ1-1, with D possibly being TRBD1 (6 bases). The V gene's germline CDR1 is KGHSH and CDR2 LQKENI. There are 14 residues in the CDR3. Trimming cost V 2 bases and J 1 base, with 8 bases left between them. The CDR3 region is CASSPGQPNTEAFF. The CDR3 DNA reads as TGTGCCAGCTCACCAGGACAGCCGAACACTGAAGCTTTCTTT.

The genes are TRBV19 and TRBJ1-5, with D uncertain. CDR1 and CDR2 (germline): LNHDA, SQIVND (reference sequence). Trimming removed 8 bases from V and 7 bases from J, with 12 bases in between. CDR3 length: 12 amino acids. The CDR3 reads CASAVGEQPQHF. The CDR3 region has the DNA TGTGCCAGTGCGGTCGGGGAACAGCCCCAGCATTTT.

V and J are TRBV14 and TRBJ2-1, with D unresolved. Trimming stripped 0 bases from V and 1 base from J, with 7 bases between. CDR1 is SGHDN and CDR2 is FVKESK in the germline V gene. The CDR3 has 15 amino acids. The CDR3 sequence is CASSQDVRSYNEQFF. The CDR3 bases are TGTGCCAGCAGCCAAGATGTCAGGTCCTACAATGAGCAGTTCTTC. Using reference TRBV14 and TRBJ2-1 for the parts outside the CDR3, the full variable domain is EAGVTQFPSHSVIEKGQTVTLRCDPISGHDNLYWYRRVMGKEIKFLLHFVKESKQDESGMPNNRFLAERTGGTYSTLKVQPAELEDSGVYFCASSQDVRSYNEQFFGPGTRLTVL.

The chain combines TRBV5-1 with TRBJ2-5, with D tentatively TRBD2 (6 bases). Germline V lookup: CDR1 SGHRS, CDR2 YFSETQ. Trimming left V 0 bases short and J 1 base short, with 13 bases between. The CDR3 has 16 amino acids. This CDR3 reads CASSLVGEASQETQYF. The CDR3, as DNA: TGCGCCAGCAGCTTGGTCGGGGAGGCAAGCCAAGAGACCCAGTACTTC.

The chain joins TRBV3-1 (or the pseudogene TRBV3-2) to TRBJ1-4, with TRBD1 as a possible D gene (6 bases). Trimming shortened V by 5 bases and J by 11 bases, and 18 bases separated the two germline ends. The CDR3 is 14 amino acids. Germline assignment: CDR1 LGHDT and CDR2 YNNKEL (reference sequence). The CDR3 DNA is TGTGCCAGCAGCAAGCAGGCAGGGGACGGGAAACTGTTTTTT. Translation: CASSKQAGDGKLFF.